The sample holds one count of the clone carrying this T cell receptor beta chain. V was shortened by 4 bases and J by 7 bases, with 19 bases between the two germline ends. Germline CDR1 and CDR2: MNHEY and SVGAGI. The CDR3 is 15 amino acids. The data originate from a study of Ad26.COV2.S vaccination and SARS-CoV-2 variants. Study background: Ad26.COV2.S, an intramuscular injection, was given once or twice 56 days apart.

Sequencing used immunoSEQ multiplex PCR; TCRdb keeps in-frame clones, though not all of them. The sample holds about 250,000 clones; more than 75% are singletons and the top ten take about 3.1%. Treatment in this sample: 15 to 20 received Ad26.COV2.S at low or high dose, single or two shots; 5 received placebo; per-sample allocation not given. Material that was analyzed had been drawn on day 63 after the first vaccine or placebo injection. Within Boston, the person who donated was an adult of 18-55 years. This chain uses TRBV6-5 with TRBJ1-2; perhaps TRBD1 as D (5 bases). Here the sequenced sample was peripheral blood, taken in a trial of Ad26.COV2.S vaccine versus placebo. The clonotype comes from a person aged 18-65 years who received the Ad26.COV2.S COVID-19 vaccine or a placebo. CDR3 sequence (DNA): TGTGCCAGCAGTTCACCTTCGGGGGGTCCCATTGGCTACACCTTC. Translation: CASSSPSGGPIGYTF.